Sequencing of this T cell receptor beta chain was carried out in a study of Ad26.COV2.S vaccination and SARS-CoV-2 variants. Study-level points and caveats: Similar non-spike TCR breadth was observed in recipients of vaccine and of placebo. Placebo recipients trailed vaccine recipients in spike-specific TCR breadth.

Treatment here: 15 to 20 received Ad26.COV2.S at low or high dose, single or two shots; several received placebo; per-sample allocation not given. On day 63 after the first injection, vaccine and placebo recipients gave samples. Produced via immunoSEQ multiplex PCR; TCRdb's table is partial and in-frame only. Among about 350,000 clones listed, roughly 85% were seen once. Remarks on this clone: What it binds is unknown.

The origin of this receptor is a person between 18 and 65 years old who received the Ad26.COV2.S COVID-19 vaccine or a placebo. This sample comprised peripheral blood, obtained in a trial of Ad26.COV2.S vaccine versus placebo.

CDR3 nucleotides: TGTGCCAGCAGTTACGGGTGGGGTCCAGCCTACAATGAGCAGTTCTTC. Protein product: CASSYGWGPAYNEQFF. The chain recombines TRBV6-5 with TRBJ2-1; the D is unclear. Germline V gives CDR1 MNHEY, CDR2 SVGAGI. The CDR3 covers 16 residues. V was cut by 2 bases and J by 2 bases, with 13 bases left in between.